This T cell receptor (beta chain) was sequenced for a study of T cell responses to AZD1222 COVID-19 vaccine. Study-level information: Pooled in the analysis were second doses at about 4 or about 12 weeks. Study conclusions and caveats: All repertoire sampling was performed exclusively after the peak T cell response. Spike was spanned by vaccine-associated CD4 TCRs, with dominance at 160-218 and 743-854. Donors, mostly white British, included more females; clonal diversity was possibly underestimated.

Concerning this clone: Its specificity is not known.

This CDR3 is 16 amino acids long. The germline gives CDR1 SGDLS, CDR2 YYNGEE. Trimming cost V 0 bases and J 8 bases, with 20 bases left between them. The data were produced by immunoSEQ multiplex PCR, yet TCRdb's version contains in-frame clones alone and is incomplete. The sample includes more than 150,000 clones, over 80% of them seen just once. Sequenced here: peripheral blood, sampled on day 0 of AZD1222 vaccination. This sequence originates from an adult in good health. The V gene is TRBV9, the J gene TRBJ1-2; D unclear. In DNA form, the CDR3 reads TGTGCCAGCAGCGTAGCTAACGGATGGGTCGGAAGCGGCTACACCTTC. It yields the protein CASSVANGWVGSGYTF.